The 27 T cell receptor beta chains below all came from one sample that was sequenced in a study of PD-1 blockade in classical Hodgkin lymphoma. The data were produced by immunoSEQ multiplex PCR, yet TCRdb's version contains in-frame clones alone and is incomplete. Of 80,000 to 100,000 clones in the sample, 85% to 95% were seen once. Time point in this sample: cycle 4 day 1 (C4D1), after about 6 weeks of nivolumab. Brentuximab vedotin exposure varied among the patients, all of whom had relapsed after autologous stem cell transplantation. Sequencing was performed on peripheral blood mononuclear cells (PBMCs), taken before the fourth cycle of nivolumab. All receptors derive from a human donor with classical Hodgkin lymphoma.

This clone was counted between two and nine times. V is TRBV18 and J is TRBJ1-5; 9 nucleotides line up with TRBD1. The germline CDR1 and CDR2 sequences are KGHSH and LQKENI. CDR3 length: 15 amino acids. With 5 bases clipped from V and 6 bases from J, the junction kept 8 bases outside the gene matches. The CDR3 region is CASSATGGRSQPQHF. Here the CDR3 DNA reads TGTGCCAGCTCAGCTACAGGGGGCAGGAGTCAGCCCCAGCATTTT.

The chain has TRBV30 and TRBJ2-7; D is possibly TRBD2 (6 bases). The V end lost 3 bases, the J end lost 0 bases, and 12 bases lay between the germline ends. The length of the CDR3 is 14 residues. The V gene's germline CDR1 is GTSNPN and CDR2 SVGIG (reference sequence). The chain's CDR3 is CAWSLAGYSYEQYF. In DNA form, the CDR3 reads TGTGCCTGGAGCCTTGCGGGATACTCCTACGAGCAGTACTTC.

The chain couples TRBV23-1 to TRBJ2-7, with a tentative D call TRBD2 (5 bases). TRBV23-1 carries the ORF label, with uncertain function. The CDR3 totals 14 residues. Between the trimmed V and J ends, which lost 2 bases and 4 bases, there was a span of 12 bases. CDR3 sequence (DNA): TGCGCCAGCAGTCAACAACTAGGAAGGTACGAGCAGTACTTC. This gives the protein CASSQQLGRYEQYF.

The chain recombines TRBV5-1 with TRBJ2-7; weak D call: TRBD1 (6 bases). Between the trimmed V and J ends, which lost 5 bases and 2 bases, there was a span of 17 bases. The CDR3 consists of 15 residues. Germline V gene data show CDR1 as SGHRS and CDR2 as YFSETQ. This CDR3 reads CASRSDRKPPYEQYF. The CDR3 DNA is TGCGCCAGCAGATCTGACAGGAAACCACCCTACGAGCAGTACTTC.

This chain connects TRBV5-1 to TRBJ2-1, with 12 nucleotides matching TRBD2. The trim removed 0 bases at V and 7 bases at J, leaving 2 bases unmatched. Per germline, CDR1 SGHRS and CDR2 YFSETQ. This CDR3 region has 15 residues. The CDR3 here is CASSLETSGRNEQFF. DNA for the CDR3: TGCGCCAGCAGCTTGGAGACTAGCGGGAGAAATGAGCAGTTCTTC.

The V gene is TRBV29-1, the J gene TRBJ2-1; D is uncertain. The germline CDR1 and CDR2 sequences are SQVTM and ANQGSEA. V lost 4 bases, J lost 8 bases, and 12 bases lay in between. The CDR3 runs 12 residues. CDR3 sequence: CSVVWQPDEQFF. CDR3 nucleotides: TGCAGCGTTGTTTGGCAACCTGATGAGCAGTTCTTC.

The chain is built from TRBV2 and TRBJ1-2; weak D call: TRBD1 (5 bases). Germline CDR1 and CDR2: SNHLY and FYNNEI. The V end lost 4 bases, the J end lost 6 bases, and 18 bases lay between the germline ends. This CDR3 has 15 residues. Here the CDR3 reads CASSVDRAGQDGYTF. CDR3 sequence (DNA): TGTGCCAGCAGTGTTGACCGGGCAGGGCAGGATGGCTACACCTTC.

In its sample, this clone was seen once. J is TRBJ1-4 and V is TRBV18; a weak D match, TRBD1 (5 bases). The germline V gene encodes CDR1 KGHSH and CDR2 LQKENI. Trimming took 6 bases from V and 3 from J, leaving 17 bases between them. This CDR3 contains 16 residues. For the CDR3, the DNA is TGTGCCAGCTCCCCGGCGAAGGGGATACCTAATGAAAAACTGTTTTTT. As protein: CASSPAKGIPNEKLFF.

The J gene is TRBJ2-1, the V gene TRBV19; weak D call: TRBD2 (6 bases). Germline loops: CDR1 LNHDA, CDR2 SQIVND (reference sequence). This CDR3 has 15 residues. Trimming pared 2 bases from V and 7 bases from J, leaving 15 bases between. The CDR3 DNA follows: TGTGCCAGTAGTATAAGGCTAGCGCTTACAAATGAGCAGTTCTTC. It is translated as CASSIRLALTNEQFF.

This clone was counted between two and nine times. The J gene is TRBJ1-1, the V gene TRBV7-9, with D perhaps TRBD1 (6 bases). In germline, CDR1 is SEHNR, CDR2 FQNEAQ (reference sequence). CDR3 size: 14 residues. Trimming removed 4 bases from V and 0 bases from J, with 9 bases in between. CDR3 DNA sequence: TGTGCCAGCAGCTCTACAGGGATGAACACTGAAGCTTTCTTT. Amino acids: CASSSTGMNTEAFF.

The chain couples TRBV9 to TRBJ1-5; no clear D gene. Germline-derived CDR1 and CDR2 are SGDLS and YYNGEE. The ends were cut back, 0 bases at V and 0 bases at J, with 7 bases in the middle. This CDR3 spans 15 amino acids. This CDR3 reads CASSVGEVSNQPQHF. CDR3 DNA sequence: TGTGCCAGCAGCGTAGGGGAGGTTAGCAATCAGCCCCAGCATTTT.

The chain is built from TRBV29-1 and TRBJ1-2; 7 bases line up with TRBD1. With V trimmed by 5 bases and J by 0 bases, 6 bases remained unmatched. From germline, CDR1 is SQVTM and CDR2 ANQGSEA. The CDR3 spans 14 residues. The CDR3 sequence is CSVQGDGANYGYTF. In nucleotides, the CDR3 is TGCAGCGTTCAGGGGGACGGAGCTAACTATGGCTACACCTTC. The full variable domain, its missing parts supplied by reference TRBV29-1 and TRBJ1-2, is SAVISQKPSRDICQRGTSLTIQCQVDSQVTMMFWYRQQPGQSLTLIATANQGSEATYESGFVIDKFPISRPNLTFSTLTVSNMSPEDSSIYLCSVQGDGANYGYTFGSGTRLTVV.

J is TRBJ1-2 and V is TRBV4-1; TRBD1 is a possible D gene (6 bases). This CDR3 has 16 amino acids. V dropped 1 base and J dropped 0 bases, with 12 bases sitting between them. Germline CDR1 reads MGHRA; CDR2 reads YSYEKL. CDR3 sequence (DNA): TGCGCCAGCAGCCAAGCCACAGGGAGAGCTAACTATGGCTACACCTTC. This gives the protein CASSQATGRANYGYTF.

This sequence joins TRBV6-5 and TRBJ1-2; TRBD1 matches 9 bases. The J segment lost 5 bases and the V segment lost 8 bases, leaving 0 bases of the junction unmatched. Germline CDR1 MNHEY, CDR2 SVGAGI. The CDR3 is 11 amino acids. The DNA of the CDR3 is TGTGCCAGCGGGACAGGGTATGGCTACACCTTC. Translating it yields CASGTGYGYTF.

The V and J genes are TRBV2 and TRBJ2-3, with 9 bases fitting TRBD2. The CDR3 extends over 17 amino acids. Germline V CDR1 and CDR2: SNHLY, FYNNEI. J lost 2 bases, V lost 5 bases, and 11 bases had no gene match. The CDR3 sequence is CASSLTPAGGYTDTQYF. CDR3 sequence (DNA): TGTGCCAGCAGTTTAACGCCAGCGGGAGGCTACACAGATACGCAGTATTTT.

The CDR3 DNA follows: TGTGCCTGGAGCAGTCTAGCGGAGCAGTACTTC. The encoded protein is CAWSSLAEQYF. The rearrangement uses TRBV30 and TRBJ2-7; tentatively, D is TRBD2 (6 bases). The CDR3 has 11 amino acids. Per the germline V gene, CDR1 is GTSNPN and CDR2 is SVGIG (reference sequence). Deletions cut 3 bases from V and 7 bases from J, with 10 bases between.

V is TRBV2 and J is TRBJ2-2; D may be TRBD1 or TRBD2 (6 bases each). The CDR3 has 16 residues. Germline assignment: CDR1 SNHLY and CDR2 FYNNEI. Trimming stripped 7 bases from V and 3 bases from J, with 18 bases between. Here the CDR3 DNA reads TGTGCCAGCAATTCGGTCCGGGGGCAGGACACCGGGGAGCTGTTTTTT. Its protein is CASNSVRGQDTGELFF.

Turning to this clone: The sample contains more than one DNA sequence encoding this CDR3. This chain uses TRBV30 with TRBJ1-1; tentatively, D is TRBD1 (6 bases). The CDR3 is 14 residues long. Between the trimmed V and J ends, which lost 1 base and 2 bases, there was a span of 11 bases. Per germline, CDR1 GTSNPN and CDR2 SVGIG (reference sequence). In DNA, the CDR3 is TGTGCCTGGAGTGAAGGGGGGGGCAACACTGAAGCTTTCTTT. Translation gives CAWSEGGGNTEAFF.

The gene calls are TRBV6-5 and TRBJ2-2; 8 nucleotides match TRBD1. CDR1 is MNHEY, CDR2 SVGAGI, per germline. J lost 6 bases, V lost 1 base, and 4 bases had no gene match. The CDR3 sequence is 15 residues long. DNA for the CDR3: TGTGCCAGCAGTTACTGGACAGGGATTGCCGGGGAGCTGTTTTTT. Its translation is CASSYWTGIAGELFF.

The chain has TRBV5-5 and TRBJ2-3; D is possibly TRBD2 (5 bases). Germline V gene data show CDR1 as SGHKS and CDR2 as YYEKEE (reference sequence). This CDR3 region has 12 residues. Trimming pared 6 bases from V and 4 bases from J, leaving 9 bases between. Written as DNA, the CDR3 is TGTGCCAGCATGCCGAGGGCAGATACGCAGTATTTT. Translated, it gives CASMPRADTQYF.

The chain joins TRBV29-1 to TRBJ1-2; the D is unclear. The CDR3 length is 13 residues. Trimming left V 3 bases short and J 6 bases short, with 14 bases between. CDR1 and CDR2 (germline): SQVTM, ANQGSEA. The CDR3, as DNA: TGCAGCGTTGATGTGCCAGGTCGACATGGCTACACCTTC. Its translation is CSVDVPGRHGYTF.

The chain employs TRBV30 and TRBJ2-2; a weak D match, TRBD2 (5 bases). Looked up from germline, CDR1 is GTSNPN and CDR2 is SVGIG (reference sequence). The germline V and J ends were trimmed by 1 base and 5 bases, with 11 bases remaining between them. The CDR3 runs 14 residues. CDR3 protein: CAWSETGWTGELFF. In nucleotides, the CDR3 is TGTGCCTGGAGTGAAACGGGATGGACCGGGGAGCTGTTTTTT.

V is TRBV30 and J is TRBJ1-4; D not certain. Germline CDR1 and CDR2: GTSNPN and SVGIG (reference sequence). V was shortened by 2 bases and J by 1 base, with 5 bases between the two germline ends. This CDR3 comprises 13 residues. Here the CDR3 reads CAWSLQTNEKLFF. CDR3 bases: TGTGCCTGGAGTCTGCAAACTAATGAAAAACTGTTTTTT.

The J gene is TRBJ2-1, the V gene TRBV7-2; TRBD1 agrees at 7 bases. CDR1 is SGHTA, CDR2 FQGNSA, per germline. The V and J ends lost 6 bases and 5 bases, in that order; junction bases with no gene match: 10. This CDR3 has 15 residues. The CDR3 sequence: CASSRQGRAHNEQFF. The CDR3 DNA reads TGTGCCAGCAGTCGACAGGGACGAGCTCACAATGAGCAGTTCTTC.

As DNA, the CDR3 is TGTGCCAGCAGTCGAGCGAGCTACGAGCAGTACTTC. Translating it yields CASSRASYEQYF. This chain uses TRBV6-5 with TRBJ2-7; D remains ambiguous. The V and J ends lost 5 bases and 3 bases respectively, with 8 bases between them. Germline V CDR1 and CDR2: MNHEY, SVGAGI. CDR3 length: 12 amino acids.

This clone was detected once. This chain uses TRBV14 with TRBJ1-2; 7 bases agree with TRBD1. Trimming cost V 3 bases and J 4 bases; bases outside gene matches: 8. The length of the CDR3 is 15 residues. The germline V gene encodes CDR1 SGHDN and CDR2 FVKESK. CDR3 DNA: TGTGCCAGCAGCCATGCGACAGGGACCCTCTATGGCTACACCTTC. It translates to CASSHATGTLYGYTF.

The chain recombines TRBV5-6 with TRBJ2-7; D may be TRBD2 (5 bases). Germline-derived CDR1 and CDR2 are SGHDT and YYEEEE. CDR3 length: 14 amino acids. The germline V and J ends were trimmed by 4 bases and 3 bases, with 14 bases remaining between them. The CDR3 coding sequence is TGTGCCAGCAGCCCGGCGGGCCCTTTCTACGAGCAGTACTTC. Its translation: CASSPAGPFYEQYF. Full variable domain (outside the CDR3, taken from reference TRBV5-6 and TRBJ2-7): DAGVTQSPTHLIKTRGQQVTLRCSPKSGHDTVSWYQQALGQGPQFIFQYYEEEERQRGNFPDRFSGHQFPNYSSELNVNALLLGDSALYLCASSPAGPFYEQYFGPGTRLTVT.